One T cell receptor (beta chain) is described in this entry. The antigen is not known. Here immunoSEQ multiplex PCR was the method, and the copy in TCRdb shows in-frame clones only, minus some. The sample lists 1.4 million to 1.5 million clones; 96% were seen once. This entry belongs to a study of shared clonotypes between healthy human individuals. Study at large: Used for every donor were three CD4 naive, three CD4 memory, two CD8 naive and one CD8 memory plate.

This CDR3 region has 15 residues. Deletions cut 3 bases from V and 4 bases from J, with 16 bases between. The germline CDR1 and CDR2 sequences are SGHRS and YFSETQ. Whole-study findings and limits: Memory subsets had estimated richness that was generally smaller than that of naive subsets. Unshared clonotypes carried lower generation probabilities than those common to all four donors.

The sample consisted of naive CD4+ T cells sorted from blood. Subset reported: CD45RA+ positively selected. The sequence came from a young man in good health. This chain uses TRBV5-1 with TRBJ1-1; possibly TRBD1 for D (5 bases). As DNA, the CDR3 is TGCGCCAGCAGCTCGGCCACGGGAAGGGGCACTGAAGCTTTCTTT. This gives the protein CASSSATGRGTEAFF. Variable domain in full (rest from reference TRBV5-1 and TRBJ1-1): KAGVTQTPRYLIKTRGQQVTLSCSPISGHRSVSWYQQTPGQGLQFLFEYFSETQRNKGNFPGRFSGRQFSNSRSEMNVSTLELGDSALYLCASSSATGRGTEAFFGQGTRLTVV.